This T cell receptor (beta chain) was sequenced in a study of blood T cell repertoires in COVID-19. Across the study: The United States, Italy and Spain were the sources of the acute and convalescent COVID-19 samples.

The study recruited people aged roughly 18 to 95 years across about two dozen US areas. TCRdb keeps only in-frame clones here, not all; method: immunoSEQ multiplex PCR. The table lists 150,000 to 200,000 clones, around 80% of them singletons. V lost 0 bases, J lost 4 bases, and 8 bases stayed unmatched. The CDR3 runs 16 residues. Germline CDR1 reads LGHNA; CDR2 reads YSLEER. The sample comprised PBMCs or T cells enriched from blood (not recorded which). The chain joins TRBV4-3 to TRBJ2-7; 8 nucleotides align to TRBD2. The source is a man between 65 and 79 years old who had been exposed to COVID-19. DNA of the CDR3: TGCGCCAGCAGCCAAGATTGGGGACCGGGGGGGTACGAGCAGTACTTC. Translation gives CASSQDWGPGGYEQYF.